These 18 T cell receptor beta chains originate from one sample sequenced in a study of cytomegalovirus exposure and HLA in healthy donors. Vbeta (60) and Jbeta (13) primers were used in the PCR. Profiling relied on immunoSEQ multiplex PCR, and the TCRdb table lists in-frame clones only, not all of them. Of approximately 170,000 clones listed, roughly 65% are singletons. Sequencing was performed on PBMCs. The receptors derive from a man between 18 and 35 years old in good health and CMV-seropositive.

The chain employs TRBV18 and TRBJ1-1, with D hard to call. This CDR3 region has 15 residues. Trimming cost V 3 bases and J 6 bases, with 17 bases left between them. Per the germline V gene, CDR1 is KGHSH and CDR2 is LQKENI. In DNA, the CDR3 is TGTGCCAGCTCACCCTCCCCGGTCGAGGCGGCTGAAGCTTTCTTT. Translating gives CASSPSPVEAAEAFF.

The V gene is TRBV4-2, the J gene TRBJ2-2; possible D gene TRBD1, 5 bases. Per the germline V gene, CDR1 is LGHNA and CDR2 is YNFKEQ. Trimming pared 3 bases from V and 3 bases from J, leaving 14 bases between. The CDR3 consists of 16 residues. This CDR3 reads CASSHSGREDTGELFF. CDR3 in DNA: TGTGCCAGCAGCCACAGTGGCAGGGAAGACACCGGGGAGCTGTTTTTT.

This clone was counted only a few times. The chain uses TRBV18 and TRBJ1-1; TRBD1 aligns across 10 bases. This CDR3 is built from 13 residues. J was trimmed by 6 bases and V by 4 bases; bases with no gene match: 2. Germline V lookup: CDR1 KGHSH, CDR2 LQKENI. The CDR3 DNA is TGTGCCAGCTCACTTGGACAGGGGGCTGAAGCTTTCTTT. It encodes CASSLGQGAEAFF.

The chain employs TRBV19 and TRBJ2-1, with a tentative D call TRBD1 (5 bases). Looked up from germline, CDR1 is LNHDA and CDR2 is SQIVND (reference sequence). V dropped 6 bases and J dropped 3 bases, with 18 bases sitting between them. CDR3 length: 16 amino acids. The CDR3 loop is CASRGPGRVSYNEQFF. In DNA, the CDR3 is TGTGCCAGTAGAGGCCCCGGCAGGGTTAGCTACAATGAGCAGTTCTTC.

The chain uses TRBV29-1 and TRBJ2-3, with D unclear. This CDR3 spans 11 amino acids. Germline loops: CDR1 SQVTM, CDR2 ANQGSEA. V was shortened by 8 bases and J by 4 bases, with 10 bases between the two germline ends. Written as DNA, the CDR3 is TGCAGCCTTACCCGGTCAGATACGCAGTATTTT. Residues: CSLTRSDTQYF.

This clone was seen a few times. The gene calls are TRBV7-9 and TRBJ1-2, with 7 bases lining up with TRBD1. The ends lost 3 bases at V and 5 bases at J; junction bases unmatched: 12. CDR1 is SEHNR and CDR2 is FQNEAQ in the germline V gene (reference sequence). CDR3 length equals 16 residues. The CDR3 DNA is TGTGCCAGCAGCTTCTTCTCGGCAGGGGGAGGATATGGCTACACCTTC. Protein: CASSFFSAGGGYGYTF.

Only one count was recorded for this clone. The rearrangement uses TRBV6-5 and TRBJ2-1; TRBD2 matches at 7 bases. The V gene's germline CDR1 is MNHEY and CDR2 SVGAGI. This CDR3 contains 16 residues. Trimming took 0 bases from V and 2 from J; bases not matched to a gene: 4. The CDR3 loop reads CASSYSSREAYNEQFF. The CDR3 coding sequence is TGTGCCAGCAGTTACTCGAGTCGGGAGGCCTACAATGAGCAGTTCTTC.

This clone occurred a few times. The chain uses TRBV7-2 and TRBJ2-5, with D perhaps matching TRBD2 (6 bases). Germline CDR1 is SGHTA and CDR2 is FQGNSA. The CDR3 extends over 16 amino acids. The V end was cut by 4 bases, the J end by 2 bases, with 17 bases between. The CDR3 region has the DNA TGTGCCAGCAGCTGGGCCGCCGGTAGCGGTCAAGAGACCCAGTACTTC. Translated, it gives CASSWAAGSGQETQYF.

The chain carries TRBV7-8 and TRBJ1-5; 8 bases are shared with TRBD1. CDR1 SGHVS and CDR2 FQNEAQ come from the germline V gene. V dropped 5 bases and J dropped 7; count of bases not matched to a gene: 4. The length of the CDR3 is 13 residues. The CDR3 DNA sequence: TGTGCCAGCAGCCCAAGACAGGGGCAGCCCCAGCATTTT. This sequence encodes CASSPRQGQPQHF.

This chain uses TRBV6-4 with TRBJ1-2, with D perhaps matching TRBD1 (5 bases). Germline-derived CDR1 and CDR2 are MRHNA and SNTAGT. The CDR3 extends over 16 amino acids. The V gene lost 4 bases and the J gene lost 8 bases, with 23 bases spanning the gap. The CDR3 DNA follows: TGTGCCAGCAGTGTGGTATTTGTTCAGGGCGAAGGAGGCTACACCTTC. Protein sequence: CASSVVFVQGEGGYTF.

The gene calls are TRBV10-3 and TRBJ2-1, with 13 bases that match TRBD2. Germline loops: CDR1 ENHRY, CDR2 SYGVKD. This CDR3 has 17 amino acids. V was clipped by 6 bases and J by 5 bases; unmatched bases: 10. The chain's CDR3 is CAIRGTSGVGVDNEQFF. Here the CDR3 DNA reads TGTGCCATCAGGGGGACTAGCGGGGTGGGGGTTGACAATGAGCAGTTCTTC.

V and J are TRBV5-1 and TRBJ1-1, with D possibly matching TRBD1 (5 bases). In germline, CDR1 is SGHRS, CDR2 YFSETQ. Trimming removed 2 bases at V and 2 bases at J, with 13 bases between. CDR3 length: 15 residues. The CDR3 DNA is TGCGCCAGCAGCTTACGTACTGGGGCTAACACTGAAGCTTTCTTT. This gives the protein CASSLRTGANTEAFF.

The V call is TRBV7-8, the J call TRBJ1-1; the D gene is possibly TRBD1 (6 bases). V was cut by 2 bases and J by 10 bases, with 20 bases left in between. Germline V gene sequence: CDR1 SGHVS, CDR2 FQNEAQ. The CDR3 covers 15 residues. Written as DNA, the CDR3 is TGTGCCAGCAGCTTATACTCCGGGACACTTAGGCCAGCTTTCTTT. Amino acid sequence: CASSLYSGTLRPAFF. The variable domain in full, completed from reference TRBV7-8 and TRBJ1-1, reads GAGVSQSPRYKVAKRGQDVALRCDPISGHVSLFWYQQALGQGPEFLTYFQNEAQLDKSGLPSDRFFAERPEGSVSTLKIQRTQQEDSAVYLCASSLYSGTLRPAFFGQGTRLTVV.

The chain has TRBV29-1 and TRBJ1-1; TRBD1 might be the D (5 bases). The CDR3 contains 14 residues. Trimming took off 0 bases at V and 6 bases at J, with 14 bases between the two ends. CDR1 is SQVTM and CDR2 is ANQGSEA in the germline V gene. The CDR3 reads CSVEDGPQGAEAFF. The CDR3 nucleotides read TGCAGCGTTGAAGATGGGCCCCAGGGCGCTGAAGCTTTCTTT.

V and J are TRBV2 and TRBJ2-7; 10 bases agree with TRBD1. The CDR3 consists of 13 residues. V lost 6 bases to trimming and J lost 9 bases; unmatched junction nucleotides: 8. Germline assignment: CDR1 SNHLY and CDR2 FYNNEI. CDR3 protein: CASSMTGGQRQYV. DNA of the CDR3: TGTGCCAGCAGCATGACAGGGGGCCAAAGGCAGTACGTC.

The rearrangement joins TRBV29-1 to TRBJ2-2, with a weak D call TRBD1 (6 bases). The CDR3 sequence is 14 residues long. V lost 4 bases to trimming and J lost 1 base, with 10 bases between them. The V gene's germline CDR1 is SQVTM and CDR2 ANQGSEA. CDR3 sequence (DNA): TGCAGCGTTGTGGGGGCGGTGAACACCGGGGAGCTGTTTTTT. It yields the protein CSVVGAVNTGELFF.

Comment on this clone: This same CDR3 is encoded by further DNA sequences in the sample. The chain is built from TRBV29-1 and TRBJ1-1, with no clear D. V lost 7 bases and J lost 3, with 15 bases in between. Germline loops: CDR1 SQVTM, CDR2 ANQGSEA. The CDR3 extends over 13 amino acids. This chain's CDR3 is CSAEGARDTEAFF. Written as DNA, the CDR3 is TGCAGCGCCGAGGGCGCGCGGGACACTGAAGCTTTCTTT.

This clone was detected only a few times. This rearrangement joins TRBV9 to TRBJ1-1, with D possibly being TRBD1 (5 bases). V was cut by 0 bases and J by 4 bases, with 13 bases left in between. Germline V gene data show CDR1 as SGDLS and CDR2 as YYNGEE. The CDR3 covers 15 residues. The CDR3 nucleotides are TGTGCCAGCAGCGTAGGAGTCAGGGTAGGCACTGAAGCTTTCTTT. Translated: CASSVGVRVGTEAFF.